The rows below give T cell receptor beta chains drawn from one sample of a study of T cell responses to AZD1222 COVID-19 vaccine. Clones were read by immunoSEQ multiplex PCR, and TCRdb kept only the in-frame ones, dropping some. The data contain 180,000 or so clones, 92% of them singletons. The source material was peripheral blood, sampled 28 days after the second AZD1222 dose. These receptors were taken from an adult who received the AZD1222 COVID-19 vaccine. The CDR3 runs from the conserved cysteine through the conserved F or W. The D gene is left open where the match is weak. Where a row states a size, it is once, few, many or the class of an expanded clone; other rows omit it.

>NA|TRBV7-2|TRBJ1-6|TRBD1
TGTGCCAGCAGCTTAGGGTTGGGACAGCCTAATTCACCCCTCCACTTT
CASSLGLGQPNSPLHF
>NA|TRBV7-8|TRBJ2-3|NA
TGTGCCAGCAGCCGGCTTGCCCAGGGAACGGATACGCAGTATTTT
CASSRLAQGTDTQYF
>NA|TRBV4-1|TRBJ2-7|NA
TGCGCCAGCAGCCAAGACCTTATGAAGGGTTTGAGCTACGAGCAGTACTTC
CASSQDLMKGLSYEQYF
>once|TRBV18|TRBJ1-2|NA
TGTGCCAGCTCAGAGACAGAAACCTATGGCTACACCTTC
CASSETETYGYTF
>NA|TRBV12-5|TRBJ1-6|NA
TGTGCTAGTGGTTTGGTAATCAGTAAGGGATTGGGCAATTCACCCCTCCACTTT
CASGLVISKGLGNSPLHF
>NA|TRBV20-1|TRBJ1-2|NA
TGCAGTGCTAGAGTAGGGCGCGGCTACACCTTC
CSARVGRGYTF
>NA|TRBV29-1|TRBJ2-7|TRBD1
TGCAGCGTTGAGCTCGCCGGTACAGGGGGTTACGAGCAGTACTTC
CSVELAGTGGYEQYF
>NA|TRBV7-2|TRBJ1-2|NA
TGTGCCAGCAGCTCGGGAGGTCCCACCTTTGGCTACACCTTC
CASSSGGPTFGYTF
>few|TRBV11-2|TRBJ2-2|TRBD2
TGTGCCAGCAGCTTACTAGCGGGGGGGCTGGACACCGGGGAGCTGTTTTTT
CASSLLAGGLDTGELFF
>NA|TRBV7-9|TRBJ1-2|NA
TGTGCCAGCAGCCCCGGACCCACGCACAGCCCCTATGGCTACACCTTC
CASSPGPTHSPYGYTF
>NA|TRBV27|TRBJ2-7|TRBD1
TGTGCCAGCAGTTTCGCCAGGGGGCCATACGAGCAGTACTTC
CASSFARGPYEQYF
>NA|TRBV7-9|TRBJ1-1|NA
TGTGCCAGCAGCTTAGTGGGGTCGGGCACTGAAGCTTTCTTT
CASSLVGSGTEAFF
>NA|TRBV29-1|TRBJ2-1|TRBD1
TGCAGCGCCGTGGACAGGGACTACAATGAGCAGTTCTTC
CSAVDRDYNEQFF
>NA|TRBV6-5|TRBJ1-2|NA
TGTGCCAGCAGTTACTCGATTTCAGGCCCCAACTATGGCTACACCTTC
CASSYSISGPNYGYTF
>NA|TRBV20-1|TRBJ2-5|NA
TGCAGTGCTCGGGGGGAGACCCAGTACTTC
CSARGETQYF
>NA|TRBV4-1|TRBJ2-1|TRBD2
TGCGCCAGCAGCCAACCATCTAGCGGGGTTAATGAGCAGTTCTTC
CASSQPSSGVNEQFF
>NA|TRBV4-1|TRBJ1-4|NA
TGCGCCAGCAGCCTAAGTCAGGCAGCACGAAGTGAAAAACTGTTTTTT
CASSLSQAARSEKLFF
>NA|TRBV20-1|TRBJ1-1|NA
TGCAGTGCTCGTTTTGGCTATGAAGCTTTCTTT
CSARFGYEAFF
>NA|TRBV2|TRBJ1-3|NA
TGTGCCAGCGAGGGGAGCTCTGGAAACACCATATATTTT
CASEGSSGNTIYF
>NA|TRBV27|TRBJ1-5|NA
TGTGCCAGCAGTGGAGGGGTGGGTCAGCCCCAGCATTTT
CASSGGVGQPQHF